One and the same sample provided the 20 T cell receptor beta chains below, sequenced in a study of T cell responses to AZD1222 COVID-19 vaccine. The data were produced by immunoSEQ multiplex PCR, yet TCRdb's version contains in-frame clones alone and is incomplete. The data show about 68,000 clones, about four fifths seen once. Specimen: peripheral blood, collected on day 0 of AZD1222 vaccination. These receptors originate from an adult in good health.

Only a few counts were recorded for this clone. CDR3 in amino acids: CASKGSVLRSRSGNTIYF. For the CDR3, the DNA is TGTGCCAGTAAGGGGTCCGTTTTGCGGAGCCGCTCTGGAAACACCATATATTTT. The chain joins TRBV19 to TRBJ1-3, with D maybe TRBD1 (5 bases). V was clipped by 7 bases and J by 0 bases, with 22 bases between them. The CDR3 has 18 residues. Germline lookup yields CDR1 LNHDA and CDR2 SQIVND (reference sequence).

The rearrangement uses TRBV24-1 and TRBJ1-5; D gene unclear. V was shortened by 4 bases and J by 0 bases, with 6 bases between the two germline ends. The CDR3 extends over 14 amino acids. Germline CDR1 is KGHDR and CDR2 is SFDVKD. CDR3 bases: TGTGCCACCAGTGAATACACTAGCAATCAGCCCCAGCATTTT. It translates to CATSEYTSNQPQHF.

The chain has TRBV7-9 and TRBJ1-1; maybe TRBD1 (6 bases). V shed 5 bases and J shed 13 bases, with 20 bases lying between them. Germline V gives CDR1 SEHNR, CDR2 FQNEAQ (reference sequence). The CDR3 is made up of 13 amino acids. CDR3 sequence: CASSPRDTQHVFF. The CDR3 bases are TGTGCCAGCAGCCCCCGGGACACCCAGCACGTTTTCTTT.

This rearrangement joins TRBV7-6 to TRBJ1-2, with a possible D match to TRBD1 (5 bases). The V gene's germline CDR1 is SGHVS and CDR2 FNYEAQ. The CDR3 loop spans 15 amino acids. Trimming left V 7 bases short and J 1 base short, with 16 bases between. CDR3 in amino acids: CASTQMGGSNYGYTF. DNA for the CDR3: TGTGCCAGCACCCAAATGGGGGGAAGTAACTATGGCTACACCTTC.

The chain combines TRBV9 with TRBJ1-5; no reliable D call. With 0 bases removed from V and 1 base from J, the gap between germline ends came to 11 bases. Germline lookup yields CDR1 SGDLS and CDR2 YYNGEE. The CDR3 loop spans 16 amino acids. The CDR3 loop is CASSVGPERSNQPQHF. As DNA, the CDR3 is TGTGCCAGCAGCGTAGGGCCTGAGCGGAGCAATCAGCCCCAGCATTTT.

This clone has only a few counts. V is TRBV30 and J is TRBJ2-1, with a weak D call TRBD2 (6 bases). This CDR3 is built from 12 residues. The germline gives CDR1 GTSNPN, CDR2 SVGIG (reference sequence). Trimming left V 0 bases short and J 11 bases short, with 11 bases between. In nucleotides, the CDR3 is TGTGCCTGGAGTGTACCGGGACTTCAGCAGTTCTTC. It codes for CAWSVPGLQQFF.

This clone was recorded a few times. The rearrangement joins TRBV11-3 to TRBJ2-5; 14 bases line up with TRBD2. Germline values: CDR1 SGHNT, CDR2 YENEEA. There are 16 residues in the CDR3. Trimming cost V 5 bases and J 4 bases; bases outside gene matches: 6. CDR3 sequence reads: CASSHEGLAGGETQYF. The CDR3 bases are TGTGCCAGCAGCCACGAAGGACTAGCGGGGGGAGAGACCCAGTACTTC.

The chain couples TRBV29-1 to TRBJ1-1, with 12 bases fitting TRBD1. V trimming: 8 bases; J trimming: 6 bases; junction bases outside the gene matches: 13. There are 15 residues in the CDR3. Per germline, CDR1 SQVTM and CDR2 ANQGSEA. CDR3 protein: CSTRTGTGGTAEAFF. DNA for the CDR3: TGCAGCACAAGAACCGGGACAGGGGGCACAGCTGAAGCTTTCTTT.

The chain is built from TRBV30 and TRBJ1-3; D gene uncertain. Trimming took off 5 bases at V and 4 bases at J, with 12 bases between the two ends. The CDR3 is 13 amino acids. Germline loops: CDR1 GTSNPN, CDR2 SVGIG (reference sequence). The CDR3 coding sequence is TGTGCCTGGGGTCCGGTTCTGGGAAACACCATATATTTT. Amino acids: CAWGPVLGNTIYF.

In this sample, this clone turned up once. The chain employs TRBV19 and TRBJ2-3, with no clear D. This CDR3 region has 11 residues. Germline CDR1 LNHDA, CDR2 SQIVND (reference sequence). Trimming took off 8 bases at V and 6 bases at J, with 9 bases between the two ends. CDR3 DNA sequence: TGTGCCAGTTCCGCCCAGGATACGCAGTATTTT. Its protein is CASSAQDTQYF.

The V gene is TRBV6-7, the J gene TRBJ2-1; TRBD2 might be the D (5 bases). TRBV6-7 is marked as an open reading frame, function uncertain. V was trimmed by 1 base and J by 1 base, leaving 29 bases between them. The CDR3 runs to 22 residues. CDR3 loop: CASSYLPLLATSSFQSYNEQFF. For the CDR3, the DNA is TGTGCCAGCAGTTACTTACCCCTGTTAGCTACCTCTAGCTTTCAGTCCTACAATGAGCAGTTCTTC.

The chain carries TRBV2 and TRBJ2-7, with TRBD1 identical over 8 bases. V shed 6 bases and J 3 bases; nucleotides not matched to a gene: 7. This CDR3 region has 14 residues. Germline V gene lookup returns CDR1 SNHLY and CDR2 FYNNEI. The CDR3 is CASSLTGVNYEQYF. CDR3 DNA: TGTGCCAGCAGCCTGACAGGGGTGAACTACGAGCAGTACTTC.

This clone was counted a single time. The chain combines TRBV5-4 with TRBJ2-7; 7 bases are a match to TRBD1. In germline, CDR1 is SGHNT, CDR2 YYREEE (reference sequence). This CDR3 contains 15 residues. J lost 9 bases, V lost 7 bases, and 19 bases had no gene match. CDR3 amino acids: CASRPQTGTLMGQYF. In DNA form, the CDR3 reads TGTGCCAGCCGACCTCAGACAGGGACGTTAATGGGGCAGTACTTC. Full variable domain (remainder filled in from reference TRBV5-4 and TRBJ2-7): ETGVTQSPTHLIKTRGQQVTLRCSSQSGHNTVSWYQQALGQGPQFIFQYYREEENGRGNFPPRFSGLQFPNYSSELNVNALELDDSALYLCASRPQTGTLMGQYFGPGTRLTVT.

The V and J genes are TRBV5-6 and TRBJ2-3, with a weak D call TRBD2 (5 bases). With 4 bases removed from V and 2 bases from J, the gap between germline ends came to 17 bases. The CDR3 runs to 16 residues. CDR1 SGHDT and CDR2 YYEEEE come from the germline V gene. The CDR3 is CASSLRIDGLTDTQYF. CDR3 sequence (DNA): TGTGCCAGCAGCCTTCGGATCGACGGACTCACAGATACGCAGTATTTT.

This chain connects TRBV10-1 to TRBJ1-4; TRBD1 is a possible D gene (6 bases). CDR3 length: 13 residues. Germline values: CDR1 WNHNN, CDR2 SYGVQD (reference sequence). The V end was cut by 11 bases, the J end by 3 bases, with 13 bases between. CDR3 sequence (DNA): TGCGCCGCGAGTCGACAGGCTAATGAAAAACTGTTTTTT. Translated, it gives CAASRQANEKLFF.

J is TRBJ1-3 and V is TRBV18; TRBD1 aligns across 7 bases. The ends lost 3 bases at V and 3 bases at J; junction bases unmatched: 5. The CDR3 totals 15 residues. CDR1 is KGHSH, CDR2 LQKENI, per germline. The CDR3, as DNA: TGTGCCAGCTCACCCACAGGGGTTGGTGGAAACACCATATATTTT. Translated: CASSPTGVGGNTIYF.

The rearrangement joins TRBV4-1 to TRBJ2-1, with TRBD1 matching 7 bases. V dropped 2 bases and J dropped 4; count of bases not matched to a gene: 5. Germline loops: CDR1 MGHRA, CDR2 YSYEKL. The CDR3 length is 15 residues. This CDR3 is CASSQIGDSYNEQFF. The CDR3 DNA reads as TGCGCCAGCAGCCAAATAGGGGACAGTTACAATGAGCAGTTCTTC.

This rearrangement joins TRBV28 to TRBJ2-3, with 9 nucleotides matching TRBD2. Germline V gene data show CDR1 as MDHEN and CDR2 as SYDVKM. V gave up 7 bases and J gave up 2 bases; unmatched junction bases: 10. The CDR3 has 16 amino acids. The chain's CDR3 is CASTKYSGGLTDTQYF. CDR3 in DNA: TGTGCCAGCACCAAATATAGCGGGGGCCTCACAGATACGCAGTATTTT.

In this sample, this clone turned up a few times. As DNA, the CDR3 is TGTGCCAGCAGTGAAGTTCTTAGGTTCGGCTACACCTTC. Translated, it gives CASSEVLRFGYTF. The J gene is TRBJ1-2, the V gene TRBV6-1; no clear D. This CDR3 has 13 amino acids. The V gene lost 1 base and the J gene lost 8 bases, with 11 bases spanning the gap. CDR1 and CDR2 from the germline V gene are MNHNS and SASEGT.

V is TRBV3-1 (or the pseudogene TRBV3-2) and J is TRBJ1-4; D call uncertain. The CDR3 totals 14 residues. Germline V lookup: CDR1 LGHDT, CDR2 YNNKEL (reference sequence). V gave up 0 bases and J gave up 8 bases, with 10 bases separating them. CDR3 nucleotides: TGTGCCAGCAGCCAAGACACGGCGGCGGAAAAACTGTTTTTT. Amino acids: CASSQDTAAEKLFF.